The 2 T cell receptor beta chains presented below share a single source sample, sequenced in a study of blood T cells in healthy people across ages. Using a J-beta primer mix together with a sample-barcoded 5' primer, a second PCR was run for 7 to 11 cycles. In TCRdb, the 5' RACE reads were re-called with MiXCR into one record per CDR3 protein. The sample has about 640,000 distinct CDR3 sequences; 58% are singletons. The sequenced material came from blood. The receptors shown here come from a man aged 60 to 75 in good health.

V is TRBV3-1 and J is TRBJ2-3; possible D gene TRBD2, 5 bases. There are 11 residues in the CDR3. V lost 8 bases, J lost 5 bases, and 8 bases lay in between. Germline CDR1 reads LGHDT; CDR2 reads YNNKEL (reference sequence). CDR3 amino acids: CASPRGDTQYF. CDR3 bases: TGTGCCAGCCCCCGGGGAGATACGCAGTATTTT.

The chain has TRBV20-1 and TRBJ2-1; a weak D match, TRBD2 (6 bases). Trimming shortened V by 3 bases and J by 2 bases, and 8 bases separated the two germline ends. The CDR3 length is 13 residues. From germline, CDR1 is DFQATT and CDR2 SNEGSKA (reference sequence). CDR3 sequence reads: CSARRGPYNEQFF. The CDR3 coding sequence is TGCAGTGCTAGGCGGGGACCCTACAATGAGCAGTTCTTC.